One sample yielded the 18 T cell receptor beta chains listed below, sequenced in a study of a mutant IDH1 vaccine in newly diagnosed glioma. Some clones are missing from TCRdb's copy, which holds only in-frame ones; the method was immunoSEQ multiplex PCR. The table shows about 92,000 clones, with about four fifths occurring only once. As to time point: baseline, week 1 (first vaccination visit). Treatment indicated: pre-vaccination baseline after standard-of-care therapy. Sequencing was performed on PBMCs, taken from a glioma patient treated with radiotherapy, temozolomide or both. These receptors were obtained from a woman aged 50 to 60 with glioma.

The chain carries TRBV9 and TRBJ2-3; TRBD1 matches 10 bases. Trimming cost V 0 bases and J 4 bases; bases outside gene matches: 2. The CDR3 is 15 residues long. Germline V CDR1 and CDR2: SGDLS, YYNGEE. The CDR3 sequence: CASSVVGQGADTQYF. DNA of the CDR3: TGTGCCAGCAGCGTAGTTGGACAGGGGGCAGATACGCAGTATTTT.

This chain links TRBV19 with TRBJ1-5; D is possibly TRBD1 (5 bases). Germline V gene lookup returns CDR1 LNHDA and CDR2 SQIVND (reference sequence). This CDR3 region has 16 residues. Trimming removed 3 bases at V and 3 bases at J, with 15 bases between. The CDR3 region has the DNA TGTGCCAGTAGTATTGACAGTACCATCTCCAATCAGCCCCAGCATTTT. Its protein product is CASSIDSTISNQPQHF.

The chain employs TRBV18 and TRBJ2-2, with D possibly TRBD1 on 5 matching bases. Germline values: CDR1 KGHSH, CDR2 LQKENI. The CDR3 covers 16 residues. V was clipped by 4 bases and J by 4 bases, with 16 bases between them. DNA for the CDR3: TGTGCCAGCTCACAAGGGGCTGTGGGTCTCACCGGGGAGCTGTTTTTT. It is translated as CASSQGAVGLTGELFF.

The chain is built from TRBV5-1 and TRBJ1-3; 9 bases align to TRBD1. Germline values: CDR1 SGHRS, CDR2 YFSETQ. V lost 4 bases and J lost 4; bases outside the gene matches: 3. The CDR3 runs 14 residues. The CDR3 nucleotides read TGCGCCAGCAGCCCGGGACAGGGAGGAAACACCATATATTTT. Translation: CASSPGQGGNTIYF.

This chain uses TRBV2 with TRBJ1-1; the D is unclear. Per germline, CDR1 SNHLY and CDR2 FYNNEI. Trimming left V 7 bases short and J 4 bases short, with 16 bases between. The CDR3 has 14 residues. For the CDR3, the DNA is TGTGCCAGCAAGAGGGCAGGCCAGCGCACTGAAGCTTTCTTT. It codes for CASKRAGQRTEAFF. Complete variable domain (other parts from reference TRBV2 and TRBJ1-1): EPEVTQTPSHQVTQMGQEVILRCVPISNHLYFYWYRQILGQKVEFLVSFYNNEISEKSEIFDDQFSVERPDGSNFTLKIRSTKLEDSAMYFCASKRAGQRTEAFFGQGTRLTVV.

This clone is a singleton in its sample. The J gene is TRBJ1-6, the V gene TRBV2; D is undetermined. The V and J ends lost 7 bases and 5 bases respectively, with 15 bases between them. The CDR3 totals 15 residues. Germline V gene data show CDR1 as SNHLY and CDR2 as FYNNEI. The CDR3 DNA sequence: TGTGCCAGCATCGGGCGTGGAAGGGATAATTCACCCCTCCACTTT. Its translation is CASIGRGRDNSPLHF.

CDR3 DNA sequence: TGCGCCAGCAGCCAAGATACCGGCACCGGGGAGCTGTTTTTT. Its translation: CASSQDTGTGELFF. The chain has TRBV4-3 and TRBJ2-2; no firm D call. With 0 bases removed from V and 4 bases from J, the gap between germline ends came to 6 bases. Germline-derived CDR1 and CDR2 are LGHNA and YSLEER. This CDR3 has 14 amino acids.

The rearrangement uses TRBV9 and TRBJ2-7; no firm D call. The CDR3 extends over 13 amino acids. Germline lookup yields CDR1 SGDLS and CDR2 YYNGEE. Trimming took off 0 bases at V and 3 bases at J, with 7 bases between the two ends. CDR3 DNA sequence: TGTGCCAGCAGCGTAGGGCTGGGCTACGAGCAGTACTTC. Its protein product is CASSVGLGYEQYF. The full variable domain, its missing parts supplied by reference TRBV9 and TRBJ2-7, is DSGVTQTPKHLITATGQRVTLRCSPRSGDLSVYWYQQSLDQGLQFLIQYYNGEERAKGNILERFSAQQFPDLHSELNLSSLELGDSALYFCASSVGLGYEQYFGPGTRLTVT.

The V call is TRBV9, the J call TRBJ2-1; 12 positions agree with TRBD2. Germline V gene sequence: CDR1 SGDLS, CDR2 YYNGEE. J was trimmed by 5 bases and V by 0 bases; bases with no gene match: 0. CDR3 length equals 15 residues. CDR3 region: CASSVASGGDNEQFF. The CDR3 bases are TGTGCCAGCAGCGTAGCTAGCGGGGGGGACAATGAGCAGTTCTTC.

The chain recombines TRBV10-1 with TRBJ2-7; 10 bases map to TRBD1. J gave up 0 bases and V 3 bases, and 2 bases lay outside the gene matches. There are 15 residues in the CDR3. Germline V gene lookup returns CDR1 WNHNN and CDR2 SYGVQD (reference sequence). CDR3 region: CASSDRTGGSYEQYF. CDR3 sequence (DNA): TGCGCCAGCAGTGACAGGACAGGGGGCTCCTACGAGCAGTACTTC.

This chain links TRBV5-4 with TRBJ2-6; 7 bases are shared with TRBD2. With 4 bases clipped from V and 4 bases from J, the junction kept 14 bases outside the gene matches. This CDR3 is built from 18 residues. Germline CDR1 and CDR2: SGHNT and YYREEE (reference sequence). CDR3 DNA sequence: TGTGCCAGCAGCCCCCGGACTAGGTTGGTGAGAGGGGCCAACGTCCTGACTTTC. It specifies CASSPRTRLVRGANVLTF. Full variable domain (remainder filled in from reference TRBV5-4 and TRBJ2-6): ETGVTQSPTHLIKTRGQQVTLRCSSQSGHNTVSWYQQALGQGPQFIFQYYREEENGRGNFPPRFSGLQFPNYSSELNVNALELDDSALYLCASSPRTRLVRGANVLTFGAGSRLTVL.

The V and J genes are TRBV10-3 and TRBJ1-4; no reliable D call. The CDR3 length is 15 residues. Per the germline V gene, CDR1 is ENHRY and CDR2 is SYGVKD. V lost 2 bases, J lost 3 bases, and 10 bases lay in between. The CDR3, as DNA: TGTGCCATCAGTGAGCGGGGAGAAGCTAATGAAAAACTGTTTTTT. As protein: CAISERGEANEKLFF.

The chain recombines TRBV6-5 with TRBJ1-2; 12 bases agree with TRBD1. Trimming cost V 7 bases and J 7 bases; bases outside gene matches: 10. The CDR3 covers 15 residues. The germline V gene has CDR1 MNHEY and CDR2 SVGAGI. CDR3 sequence (DNA): TGTGCCAGCACCGGAACCGGGACAGGGGGCTTTGGCTACACCTTC. This codes for CASTGTGTGGFGYTF.

The chain carries TRBV6-5 and TRBJ1-4, with TRBD1 identical over 7 bases. Germline assignment: CDR1 MNHEY and CDR2 SVGAGI. The trim removed 4 bases at V and 7 bases at J, leaving 12 bases unmatched. This CDR3 contains 16 residues. This CDR3 is CASSFTRQGGGEKLFF. The CDR3 bases are TGTGCCAGCAGTTTCACTAGACAGGGCGGGGGTGAAAAACTGTTTTTT.

The chain uses TRBV27 and TRBJ2-7; tentatively, D is TRBD1 or TRBD2 (5 bases each). V gave up 6 bases and J gave up 3 bases, with 12 bases separating them. CDR1 is MNHEY, CDR2 SMNVEV, per germline (reference sequence). This CDR3 spans 13 amino acids. This chain's CDR3 is CASSLRDDYEQYF. CDR3 bases: TGTGCCAGCAGCCTACGGGACGACTACGAGCAGTACTTC.

The rearrangement links TRBV6-4 to TRBJ1-6; D might be TRBD1 (5 bases). Trimming removed 8 bases from V and 8 bases from J, with 13 bases in between. This CDR3 comprises 13 residues. Per the germline V gene, CDR1 is MRHNA and CDR2 is SNTAGT. The CDR3 loop is CASSLSRDSPLHF. Here the CDR3 DNA reads TGTGCCAGCTCGCTATCCAGGGATTCACCCCTCCACTTT.

The chain combines TRBV5-4 with TRBJ2-2; D may be TRBD1 or TRBD2 (5 bases each). Germline CDR1 SGHNT, CDR2 YYREEE (reference sequence). The V end was cut by 2 bases, the J end by 6 bases, with 17 bases between. CDR3 length: 16 residues. CDR3 residues: CASSLQAGVRAGELFF. In DNA form, the CDR3 reads TGTGCCAGCAGCTTACAGGCCGGGGTGCGAGCCGGGGAGCTGTTTTTT.

The chain carries TRBV30 and TRBJ1-2; tentative D call: TRBD1 (5 bases). Trimming took off 5 bases at V and 4 bases at J, with 14 bases between the two ends. Germline assignment: CDR1 GTSNPN and CDR2 SVGIG (reference sequence). This CDR3 region has 13 residues. This CDR3 is CAWALSGGYGYTF. The CDR3 DNA sequence: TGTGCCTGGGCCCTCTCTGGGGGCTATGGCTACACCTTC.